This T cell receptor (beta chain) was sequenced during a study of blood T cells in healthy people across ages. Individuals who donated were healthy Caucasians from Russia aged about 6 to 100. No fewer than 6.5 million PBMCs went into each sample. In this sample, this clonotype turned up a few times. No antigen is known for it. A second PCR, run for about 6 to 11 cycles, used a sample-barcoded 5' primer plus a J-beta primer mix. Each CDR3 protein gets one entry after TCRdb re-called the 5' RACE reads with MiXCR. The sample holds 700,000 or so distinct CDR3 sequences, 40% to 45% seen once. Study-wide results and caveats: Researchers said unsorted PBMCs prevented a conclusive naive versus antigen-experienced comparison. While age rose, TCR beta diversity per million T cells dropped in a roughly linear way.

CDR1 and CDR2 (germline): MNHEY, SMNVEV (reference sequence). This CDR3 has 16 residues. The V and J ends lost 6 bases and 4 bases, in that order; junction bases with no gene match: 11. V usage is TRBV27 and J usage is TRBJ2-3, with 9 nucleotides matching TRBD1. Sequencing input: blood. The receptor comes from an older man in good health. CDR3 nucleotide sequence: TGTGCCAGCAGCCGAGGGGGACAGGGTCACGCAGATACGCAGTATTTT. Residues: CASSRGGQGHADTQYF.